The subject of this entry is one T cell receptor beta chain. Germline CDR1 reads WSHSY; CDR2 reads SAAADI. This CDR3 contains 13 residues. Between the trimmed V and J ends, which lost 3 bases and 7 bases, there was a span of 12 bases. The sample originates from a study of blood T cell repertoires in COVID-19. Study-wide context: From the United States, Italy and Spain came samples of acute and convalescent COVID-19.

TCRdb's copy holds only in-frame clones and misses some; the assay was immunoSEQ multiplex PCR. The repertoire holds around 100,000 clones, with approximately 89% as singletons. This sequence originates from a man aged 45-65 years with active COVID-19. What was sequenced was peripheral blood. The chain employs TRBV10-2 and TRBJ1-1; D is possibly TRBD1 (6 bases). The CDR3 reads CASSDQVQGEAFF. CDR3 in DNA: TGCGCCAGCAGTGACCAAGTACAGGGTGAAGCTTTCTTT.